This T cell receptor (beta chain) appears in the sequencing data of a study of T-cell reconstitution after alpha-beta-depleted transplantation in children. J was trimmed by 3 bases and V by 1 base; bases with no gene match: 9. CDR3 size: 17 residues. Germline V gives CDR1 KGHDR, CDR2 SFDVKD. Unique molecular identifiers were used in preparing the TCRbeta library. TCRdb redid the calling of the PCR reads with MiXCR, one entry per CDR3 protein. The table shows some 490,000 distinct CDR3 sequences, with approximately 12% occurring only once. In its sample, this clonotype was seen a few times. Sequencing used PBMCs from the stem cell graft donor, obtained from the stem cell graft. The clonotype originates from a human donor who donated a stem cell graft to a child with combined immunodeficiency. The chain joins TRBV24-1 to TRBJ2-5; 8 bases are shared with TRBD1. This CDR3 reads CATSDLVAGTGEETQYF. The CDR3 DNA reads TGTGCCACCAGTGATTTAGTGGCCGGGACAGGAGAAGAGACCCAGTACTTC.